The present TCR beta chain was sequenced within a study of PD-1 blockade in classical Hodgkin lymphoma. On the study more broadly: Nivolumab was administered to patients intravenously at 3 mg/kg every 2 weeks. Whole-study results and caveats: Underlying causes for the observed repertoire differences were not defined, possibly disease activity or prior therapy.

Concerning this clone: The antigen is not known.

The CDR3 consists of 13 residues. In germline, CDR1 is LGHNA, CDR2 YSLEER. The V gene lost 3 bases and the J gene lost 4 bases, with 8 bases spanning the gap. All trial patients relapsed after autologous stem cell transplantation. CD8+ T cells were isolated from thawed PBMCs by magnetic negative selection. The method was immunoSEQ multiplex PCR; TCRdb's version includes in-frame clones alone and lacks a portion of them. The sample lists roughly 12,000 clones; more than 70% were seen once. The TCR originated in a human donor with classical Hodgkin lymphoma. Sequenced here: CD8+ T cells from blood, sampled at baseline. The V call is TRBV4-3, the J call TRBJ2-3; D gene uncertain. CDR3 nucleotide sequence: TGCGCCAGCAGCCAGTCCAGGCCAGATACGCAGTATTTT. This translates into CASSQSRPDTQYF.